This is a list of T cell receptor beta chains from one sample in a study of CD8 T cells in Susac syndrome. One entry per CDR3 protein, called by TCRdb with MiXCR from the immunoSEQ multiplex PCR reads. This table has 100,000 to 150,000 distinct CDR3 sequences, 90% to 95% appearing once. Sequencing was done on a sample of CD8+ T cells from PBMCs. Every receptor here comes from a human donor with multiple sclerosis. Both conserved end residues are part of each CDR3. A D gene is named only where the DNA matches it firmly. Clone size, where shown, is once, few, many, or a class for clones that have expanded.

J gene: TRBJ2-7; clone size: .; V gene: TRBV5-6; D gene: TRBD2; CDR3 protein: CASTRSAQAGGPYF; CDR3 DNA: TGTGCCAGCACCCGATCGGCCCAAGCGGGGGGGCCGTACTTC
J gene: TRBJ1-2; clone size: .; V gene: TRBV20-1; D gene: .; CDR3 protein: CSAYTGRPKQYGYTF; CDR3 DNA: TGCAGTGCCTATACGGGACGGCCTAAACAATATGGCTACACCTTC
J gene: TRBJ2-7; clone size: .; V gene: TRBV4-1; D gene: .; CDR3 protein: CASSQDPLTYEQYF; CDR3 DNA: TGCGCCAGCAGCCAAGACCCCCTTACCTACGAGCAGTACTTC
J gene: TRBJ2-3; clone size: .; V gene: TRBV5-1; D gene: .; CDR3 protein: CASSFGGTSTDTQYF; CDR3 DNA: TGCGCCAGCAGCTTTGGCGGTACTAGCACAGATACGCAGTATTTT
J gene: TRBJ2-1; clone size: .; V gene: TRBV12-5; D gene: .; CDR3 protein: CASGPHWNEQFF; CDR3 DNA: TGTGCTAGTGGCCCTCATTGGAATGAGCAGTTCTTC
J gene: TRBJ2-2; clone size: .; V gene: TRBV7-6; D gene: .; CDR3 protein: CASSYGESSENTGELFF; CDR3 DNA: TGTGCCAGCAGCTACGGCGAATCTAGCGAGAACACCGGGGAGCTGTTTTTT
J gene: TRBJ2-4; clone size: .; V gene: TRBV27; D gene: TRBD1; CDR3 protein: CASSPRQGIAKNIQYF; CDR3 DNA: TGTGCCAGCAGTCCCAGACAGGGTATAGCCAAAAACATTCAGTACTTC
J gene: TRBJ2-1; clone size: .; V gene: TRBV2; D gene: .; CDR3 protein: CASSEAPTRVRDNEQFF; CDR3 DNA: TGTGCCAGCAGTGAAGCCCCTACTAGGGTCCGAGACAATGAGCAGTTCTTC
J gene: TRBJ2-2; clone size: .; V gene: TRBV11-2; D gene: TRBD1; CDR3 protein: CASSPWGQGMDTGELFF; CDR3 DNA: TGTGCCAGCAGCCCATGGGGACAGGGTATGGACACCGGGGAGCTGTTTTTT
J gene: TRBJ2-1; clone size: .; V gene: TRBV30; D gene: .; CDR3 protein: CAVDVVEQFF; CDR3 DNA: TGTGCCGTCGACGTGGTTGAGCAGTTCTTC
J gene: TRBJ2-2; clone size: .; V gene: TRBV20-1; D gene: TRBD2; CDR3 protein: CSALGGGLFSGELFF; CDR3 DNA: TGCAGTGCTCTTGGCGGGGGACTTTTTTCCGGGGAGCTGTTTTTT
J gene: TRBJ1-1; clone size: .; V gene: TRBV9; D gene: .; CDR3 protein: CASSVDSRHAAFF; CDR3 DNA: TGTGCCAGCAGCGTAGACAGCCGACACGCGGCTTTCTTT
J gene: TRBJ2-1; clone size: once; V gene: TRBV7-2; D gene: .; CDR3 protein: CASSLVGARNTYNEQFF; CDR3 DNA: TGTGCCAGCAGCTTAGTAGGGGCACGGAATACCTACAATGAGCAGTTCTTC
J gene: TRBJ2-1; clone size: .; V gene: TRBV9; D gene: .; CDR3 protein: CASSVGKGVYNEQFF; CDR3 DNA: TGTGCCAGCAGCGTAGGTAAGGGGGTATACAATGAGCAGTTCTTC
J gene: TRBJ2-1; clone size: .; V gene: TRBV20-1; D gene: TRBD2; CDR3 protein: CSAQTSGRPLYEQFF; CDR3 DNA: TGCAGTGCCCAGACTAGCGGGAGGCCGTTGTATGAGCAGTTCTTC
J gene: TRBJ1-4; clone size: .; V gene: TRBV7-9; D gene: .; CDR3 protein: CASSLNRNEKLFF; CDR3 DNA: TGTGCCAGCAGCCTAAACCGAAATGAAAAACTGTTTTTT
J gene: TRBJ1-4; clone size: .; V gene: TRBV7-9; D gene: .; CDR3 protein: CASSPGSATNEKLFF; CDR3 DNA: TGTGCCAGCAGCCCCGGCAGTGCAACTAATGAAAAACTGTTTTTT
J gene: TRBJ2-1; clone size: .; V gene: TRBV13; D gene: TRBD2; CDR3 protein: CASSPRLAGDNEQFF; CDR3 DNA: TGTGCCAGCAGCCCGCGCCTAGCGGGAGACAATGAGCAGTTCTTC